This T cell receptor (beta chain) derives from a study of blood T cell repertoires in COVID-19. Study context: Nucleic acid was either cDNA or gDNA, and it came from T cells, B-cell-depleted T cells, or PBMCs.

CDR1 and CDR2 (germline): LGHNA, YSLEER. V gave up 0 bases and J gave up 7 bases, with 9 bases separating them. The CDR3 extends over 14 amino acids. Data came from immunoSEQ multiplex PCR; TCRdb stores just in-frame clones and leaves some out. This sample carries some 270,000 clones, around 85% of them seen once, and the ten largest clones take 9.1%. The source of this sequence is a woman in her fifties or sixties with acute COVID-19. The sequencing sample was made of PBMCs or T cells enriched from blood (not recorded which). The V gene is TRBV4-3, the J gene TRBJ1-4, with D unclear. This CDR3 reads CASSQDGGGEKLFF. CDR3 coding DNA: TGCGCCAGCAGCCAAGATGGTGGCGGTGAAAAACTGTTTTTT.